The 18 T cell receptor beta chains reported below all come from one sample, sequenced in a study of regulatory T cells in long-lasting Graves disease. Libraries of TCR beta came from iRepertoire HTBI primers plus Arm-PCR of CDR3 regions. In TCRdb, the multiplex PCR reads were re-called with MiXCR into one record per CDR3 protein. The sample holds around 450,000 distinct CDR3 sequences; 15% are singletons and the top ten take around 7.6%. The time point: newly diagnosed GD, antithyroid drugs for less than 3 months. Making the TCR library involved RNA that had been extracted from PBMCs. Another study also made use of these data, one on T cells in Graves' hyperthyroidism and ophthalmopathy.

The sample in question was peripheral blood mononuclear cells (PBMCs), obtained at new diagnosis, from a patient treated with antithyroid drugs. Receptors originate from a woman aged 40 to 55 with Graves disease.

This clonotype was observed a few times. The chain recombines TRBV15 with TRBJ2-7, with D unresolved. Looked up from germline, CDR1 is LNHNV and CDR2 is YYDKDF (reference sequence). V was cut by 6 bases and J by 3 bases, with 15 bases left in between. The CDR3 length is 14 residues. CDR3 DNA sequence: TGTGCCACCAGTCTGAAACCTGCGGACTACGAGCAGTACTTC. Translated, it gives CATSLKPADYEQYF. Supplemented by reference TRBV15 and TRBJ2-7, the full variable domain reads DAMVIQNPRYQVTQFGKPVTLSCSQTLNHNVMYWYQQKSSQAPKLLFHYYDKDFNNEADTPDNFQSRRPNTSFCFLDIRSPGLGDTAMYLCATSLKPADYEQYFGPGTRLTVT.

Ten or more counts support this clonotype. The genes are TRBV12-3 or TRBV12-4 and TRBJ1-1, with TRBD1 identical over 7 bases. V shed 5 bases, J shed 3 bases, and the junction held 6 bases outside the gene matches. The CDR3 extends over 14 amino acids. The CDR3 here is CASSLGTVDTEAFF. For the CDR3, the DNA is TGTGCCAGCAGTCTAGGGACAGTGGACACTGAAGCTTTCTTT.

This clonotype appeared a single time. A much larger clone differs by one base, so this may be a read error. The rearrangement links TRBV5-8 to TRBJ2-1; D gene uncertain. In germline, CDR1 is SGHTS, CDR2 YDEGEE. The CDR3 is 16 amino acids. The V gene lost 2 bases and the J gene lost 8 bases, with 20 bases spanning the gap. CDR3 loop: CASSLGTRIGNDEQFF. The CDR3 DNA reads as TGTGCCAGCAGCTTAGGTACCCGTATAGGGAACGATGAGCAGTTCTTC.

The table lists this clonotype with a few counts. The CDR3 reads CASSLGFGGYEQYF. The DNA of the CDR3 is TGTGCCAGCAGTTTGGGGTTTGGGGGCTACGAGCAGTACTTC. The V gene is TRBV27, the J gene TRBJ2-7; either TRBD1 or TRBD2 may fit D (5 bases each). Germline V gene data show CDR1 as MNHEY and CDR2 as SMNVEV (reference sequence). V was cut by 3 bases and J by 3 bases, with 12 bases left in between. The CDR3 runs 14 residues.

In this sample, this clonotype turned up many times. The V call is TRBV29-1, the J call TRBJ2-5; D may be TRBD1 or TRBD2 (5 bases each). CDR3 length: 12 residues. Germline assignment: CDR1 SQVTM and CDR2 ANQGSEA. The CDR3 nucleotides read TGCAACTTTCTGGGGCCTAGCCGGGCCCAGTACTTC. It yields the protein CNFLGPSRAQYF. Drawing the rest from reference TRBV29-1 and TRBJ2-5, the complete variable domain is SAVISQKPSRDICQRGTSLTIQCQVDSQVTMMFWYRQQPGQSLTLIATANQGSEATYESGFVIDKFPISRPNLTFSTLTVSNMSPEDSSIYLCNFLGPSRAQYFGPGTRLLVL.

J is TRBJ2-7 and V is TRBV4-3; weak D call: TRBD2 (6 bases). Germline CDR1 is LGHNA and CDR2 is YSLEER. CDR3 length equals 16 residues. The V end lost 0 bases, the J end lost 2 bases, and 14 bases lay between the germline ends. The CDR3 spells CASSQDWREPTYEQYF. The CDR3 region has the DNA TGCGCCAGCAGCCAAGATTGGAGGGAGCCTACCTACGAGCAGTACTTC.

V and J are TRBV19 and TRBJ2-6, with 8 bases lining up with TRBD2. CDR1 and CDR2 from the germline V gene are LNHDA and SQIVND (reference sequence). This CDR3 has 18 residues. J lost 2 bases, V lost 4 bases, and 10 bases had no gene match. In DNA form, the CDR3 reads TGTGCCAGTAGTAACCCGAGCGGGAGCTCGGCTGGGGCCAACGTCCTGACTTTC. Its translation: CASSNPSGSSAGANVLTF.

This clonotype was observed many times. This sequence joins TRBV20-1 and TRBJ2-1; 14 bases are shared with TRBD2. The CDR3 has 15 amino acids. Germline CDR1 is DFQATT and CDR2 is SNEGSKA (reference sequence). The trim removed 0 bases at V and 8 bases at J, leaving 3 bases unmatched. CDR3 region: CSARDLTSGRDEQFF. The CDR3 coding sequence is TGCAGTGCTAGAGATCTGACTAGCGGGAGGGATGAGCAGTTCTTC.

This clonotype turned up a few times. V usage is TRBV20-1 and J usage is TRBJ1-1; unclear D gene. CDR1 is DFQATT and CDR2 is SNEGSKA in the germline V gene (reference sequence). The CDR3 consists of 14 residues. Trimming took 6 bases from V and 1 from J, leaving 15 bases between them. The CDR3 loop reads CSAEYEGRNTEAFF. In DNA, the CDR3 is TGCAGTGCCGAATATGAGGGAAGGAACACTGAAGCTTTCTTT.

This clonotype was counted ten times or more. The chain combines TRBV7-2 with TRBJ2-1, with 9 bases identical to TRBD1. In germline, CDR1 is SGHTA, CDR2 FQGNSA. This CDR3 has 12 amino acids. J was trimmed by 9 bases and V by 5 bases; bases with no gene match: 2. CDR3 in amino acids: CASSRDRVEQFF. The CDR3 DNA sequence: TGTGCCAGCAGCCGGGACAGGGTTGAGCAGTTCTTC.

As regards this clonotype: A read error is possible here, since a much larger clone lies one base away. The chain carries TRBV24-1 and TRBJ1-2, with no clear D. The CDR3 extends over 11 amino acids. In germline, CDR1 is KGHDR, CDR2 SFDVKD. The V and J ends lost 3 bases and 2 bases respectively, with 0 bases between them. CDR3 sequence reads: CATSDNYGYTF. The DNA for the CDR3 is TGTGCCACCAGTGATAACTATGGCTACACCTTC.

A few counts support this clonotype. This chain connects TRBV15 to TRBJ2-1; 11 bases are a match to TRBD2. The trim removed 3 bases at V and 3 bases at J, leaving 10 bases unmatched. The length of the CDR3 is 18 residues. Germline V gene lookup returns CDR1 LNHNV and CDR2 YYDKDF (reference sequence). CDR3 amino acids: CATSSPGLAGRLYNEQFF. The CDR3 DNA follows: TGTGCCACCAGCAGTCCCGGACTAGCGGGTCGTCTCTACAATGAGCAGTTCTTC.

This clonotype has at least ten counts. This chain links TRBV30 with TRBJ2-1, with 13 positions matching TRBD2. Germline loops: CDR1 GTSNPN, CDR2 SVGIG (reference sequence). The CDR3 has 13 residues. V was pared by 5 bases and J by 9 bases, with 4 bases of the junction left unmatched. DNA for the CDR3: TGTGCCTGGGGAACTAGCGGGAGGGTTGAGCAGTTCTTC. The encoded protein is CAWGTSGRVEQFF.

This clonotype showed up just once. Since no conserved phenylalanine or tryptophan closes the CDR3, a read error is the likely cause. The J gene is TRBJ2-7, the V gene TRBV7-9, with D tentatively TRBD1 (7 bases). Looked up from germline, CDR1 is SEHNR and CDR2 is FQNEAQ (reference sequence). This CDR3 spans 14 amino acids. In DNA form, the CDR3 reads TGTGCCAGCAGCTTAATGGAGGGGGCCTACGGGCAGTACTCC. Its protein is CASSLMEGAYGQYS.

This clonotype appeared many times. The V and J genes are TRBV2 and TRBJ1-5; D gene ambiguous. CDR1 is SNHLY, CDR2 FYNNEI, per germline. Trimming stripped 2 bases from V and 10 bases from J, with 12 bases between. The CDR3 contains 13 residues. The CDR3 is CASSELSAGPQHF. CDR3 nucleotides: TGTGCCAGCAGTGAACTCTCTGCAGGACCCCAGCATTTT.

The chain has TRBV14 and TRBJ2-7; the match to TRBD1 covers 9 bases. V lost 1 base, J lost 6 bases, and 7 bases stayed unmatched. The germline V gene has CDR1 SGHDN and CDR2 FVKESK. The CDR3 is 15 residues long. CDR3 bases: TGTGCCAGCAGCCAAGCAGGGACAGGGCTGGGCGAGCAGTACTTC. It is translated as CASSQAGTGLGEQYF. The entire variable domain, with the rest obtained from reference TRBV14 and TRBJ2-7, is as follows: EAGVTQFPSHSVIEKGQTVTLRCDPISGHDNLYWYRRVMGKEIKFLLHFVKESKQDESGMPNNRFLAERTGGTYSTLKVQPAELEDSGVYFCASSQAGTGLGEQYFGPGTRLTVT.

This clonotype was recorded at least ten times. The chain combines TRBV11-2 with TRBJ1-2; weak D call: TRBD1 (5 bases). V gave up 4 bases and J gave up 7 bases, with 13 bases separating them. The CDR3 is 13 amino acids. Germline V CDR1 and CDR2: SGHAT, FQNNGV. The chain's CDR3 is CASSSVGRAGYTF. The CDR3 nucleotides are TGTGCCAGCAGCTCAGTGGGGCGGGCTGGCTACACCTTC.

This clonotype was seen ten or more times. The chain has TRBV28 and TRBJ2-2; D remains unclear. Germline values: CDR1 MDHEN, CDR2 SYDVKM. The CDR3 is 18 residues long. Trimming took 2 bases from V and 1 from J, leaving 17 bases between them. CDR3 residues: CASSLNVPGQMNTGELFF. In DNA form, the CDR3 reads TGTGCCAGCAGTTTAAATGTACCTGGGCAGATGAACACCGGGGAGCTGTTTTTT.